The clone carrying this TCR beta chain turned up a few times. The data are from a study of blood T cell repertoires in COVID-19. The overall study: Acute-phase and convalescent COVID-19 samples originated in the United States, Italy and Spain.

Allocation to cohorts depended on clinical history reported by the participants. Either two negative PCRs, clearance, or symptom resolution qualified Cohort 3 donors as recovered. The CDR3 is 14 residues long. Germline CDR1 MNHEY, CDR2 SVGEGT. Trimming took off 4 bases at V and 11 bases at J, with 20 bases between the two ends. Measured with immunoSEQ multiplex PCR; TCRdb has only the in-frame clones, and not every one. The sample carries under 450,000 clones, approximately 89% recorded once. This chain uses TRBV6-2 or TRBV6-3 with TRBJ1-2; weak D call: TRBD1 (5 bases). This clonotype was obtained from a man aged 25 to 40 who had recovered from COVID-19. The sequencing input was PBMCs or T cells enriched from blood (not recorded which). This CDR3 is CASSSGRDWNSYTF. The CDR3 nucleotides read TGTGCCAGCAGTTCCGGGAGGGACTGGAACAGTTACACCTTC.